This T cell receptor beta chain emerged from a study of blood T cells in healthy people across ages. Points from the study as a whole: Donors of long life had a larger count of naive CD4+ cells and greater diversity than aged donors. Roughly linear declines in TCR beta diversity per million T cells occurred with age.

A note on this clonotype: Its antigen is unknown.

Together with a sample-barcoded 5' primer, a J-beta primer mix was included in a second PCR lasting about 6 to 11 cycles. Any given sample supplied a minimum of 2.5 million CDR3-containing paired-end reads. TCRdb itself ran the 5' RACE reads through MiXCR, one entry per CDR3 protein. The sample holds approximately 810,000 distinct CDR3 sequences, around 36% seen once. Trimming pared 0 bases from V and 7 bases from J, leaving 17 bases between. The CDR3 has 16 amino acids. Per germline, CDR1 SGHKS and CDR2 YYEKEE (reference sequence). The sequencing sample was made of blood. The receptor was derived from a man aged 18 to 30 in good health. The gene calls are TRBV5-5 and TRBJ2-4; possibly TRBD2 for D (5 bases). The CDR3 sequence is CASSLAWRAVLNIQYF. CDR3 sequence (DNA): TGTGCCAGCAGCTTGGCGTGGCGAGCGGTGTTGAACATTCAGTACTTC.